This record looks at one TCR beta chain sequence and its context. The antigen is undetermined. One end of the junction varies from germline; a read error may be responsible. Scientists ran DNA taken from cultured CD4+ T cells through the Oncomine TCR Beta short-read assay for sequencing. TCRdb itself ran the PCR reads through MiXCR, one entry per CDR3 protein. The table has approximately 19,000 distinct CDR3 sequences, about 77% seen once; the top ten hold about 17%. This sample was included in a study of vaccination and CD4 T cells after COVID-19. Looking at the study overall: Four females and six males made up the convalescents, with two Hispanic. At a median around 72 days (range 14 to 241) after dose two, post-vaccine samples were obtained. Cellular stimulation was performed using overlapping spike peptides derived from SARS-CoV-2, HCoV-NL63, HCoV-OC43 and HCoV-229E. Cultures serving as controls received a peptide pool (CEFX or HIV-1 Nef) or no peptide.

In germline, CDR1 is SNHLY, CDR2 FYNNEI. The CDR3 consists of 14 residues. Treatment specified: roughly 11-day PBMC culture with coronavirus spike peptide pools or control peptides (ViraFEST assay). The sample was CD4+ T cells from blood, cultured in vitro, taken after SARS-CoV-2 vaccination. V gene TRBV2 combines with J gene TRBJ2-5; D tentatively reads TRBD1 or TRBD2 (6 bases each). The receptor comes from a human donor who received a COVID-19 vaccine. The CDR3 spells CASSSQGRQETHYF. CDR3 sequence (DNA): TGTGCCAGCAGTTCCCAGGGGAGGCAAGAGACCCACTACTTC. Supplemented by reference TRBV2 and TRBJ2-5, the full variable domain reads EPEVTQTPSHQVTQMGQEVILRCVPISNHLYFYWYRQILGQKVEFLVSFYNNEISEKSEIFDDQFSVERPDGSNFTLKIRSTKLEDSAMYFCASSSQGRQETHYFGPGTRLLVL.